This entry features one T cell receptor beta chain sequence. This clonotype was seen just once. Its antigen remains undetermined. No much larger clonotype is one base removed from it; base qualities were not supplied. Donors were 39 systemically healthy Caucasian individuals from Russia aged roughly 6 to 90 years. Each donor gave ten milliliters of peripheral blood, drawn into EDTA-treated Vacutainer tubes. Ficoll-Paque density-gradient centrifugation was used to isolate PBMCs, with at least 6.5 million per sample. Trizol reagent was used to extract total RNA from PBMCs, with at least 6 micrograms per sample. The percentages of naive CD45RAhigh/CD27high T cells were determined by flow cytometry on a PBMC aliquot from every donor. The entry originates in a study of blood T cells in healthy people across ages (dated by TCRdb to the mid-2010s). Regarding the study in general: In model experiments, roughly one uniquely barcoded TCR beta cDNA molecule per two T cells was captured by template switching. The donors were divided into four age groups: young (average around 16 years), middle-aged (approximately 42), aged (62) and long-lived (more than 75). The study measured age-related changes in TCR beta repertoire diversity using deep sequencing normalized with unique cDNA molecular identifiers. Donors of different ages were randomly distributed across sequencing lanes to avoid experimental bias. Using the same blood draw, the study looked at two additional independent replicas of 1 million unique cDNA reads for two donors, one aged 18 to 30 and the other aged 80 or older. Broad study findings and their caveats: The CMV infection status of donors was not known, potentially confounding age-related changes in expanded clonotypes. A strong correlation was found between observed TCR beta diversity and the percentage of naive T cells measured by flow cytometry. Total diversity estimates from one million sequenced T cells were considered lower bounds and underestimates. As age increased, observed TCR beta diversity per million T cells dropped in a roughly linear way, and a significant reduction was already evident by age around 41. Compared with the aged group, the long-lived group had more naive CD4+ T cells, fewer expanded clones and increased TCR diversity, suggesting age selection. Since profiling was done on bulk unsorted PBMCs, naive and antigen-experienced compartments could not be conclusively compared.

The library was produced with 5' RACE. Data came from an Illumina HiSeq 2500. A second PCR of about 7 to 12 cycles was performed with a sample-barcoded 5' primer and a J-beta primer mix. Each TCR beta cDNA molecule received a unique molecular identifier from a template-switch 5' adaptor carrying 12 random nucleotides. At least 2.5 million CDR3-containing paired-end reads were obtained from each sample. First-strand cDNA was synthesized from all RNA with the Mint cDNA synthesis kit, primed by a TRBC-specific oligonucleotide. After uracil-DNA glycosylase treatment, a first 18-cycle PCR used universal primers M1SS and BC2_uni_R on all cDNA. The study's own analysis went as follows. Normalization of each sample was performed by random selection of 1 million high-quality reads, each carrying a distinct molecular identifier. Reads with shared molecular identifiers were discarded instead of being binned into consensus sequences. MiTCR, run with a Q25 quality threshold and the strictest error-elimination algorithm, handled CDR3 identification, clonotype clustering and error correction. A nonparametric unseen species model using Euler transformation provided a lower-bound estimate of total TCR beta diversity. TCRdb handled the public reads itself, with Q25 trimming in fastp and clone calling in MiXCR, and kept productive beta chains. Entries that share a CDR3 protein sequence are merged under the most common genes and DNA. For this entry, the V and J calls and clone size follow TCRdb and not the study's own pipeline. The sample contains roughly 1,500,000 distinct CDR3 sequences, approximately 38% of them found a single time. The ten largest clonotypes hold 7.9% of the sample.

Sequences MNHNY (CDR1) and SVGAGI (CDR2) are obtained from the germline V gene (reference sequence). V loses 10 bases at its end and J loses 9 bases; junction bases beyond the gene matches: 6. The CDR3 goes from the cysteine to the phenylalanine over 11 residues. CDR3 DNA only is kept here, 33 bases in frame from base 1. Sequencing was performed on blood. The sequence joins TRBV6-6 to TRBJ2-1, with 7 middle bases fitting TRBD2. The receptor's source is a woman in her late teens or twenties in good health. The sequence in DNA is TGTGCCACTATGGGGGGGAGTGAGCAGTTCTTC. Its product reads: CATMGGSEQFF.